Each of the 25 T cell receptor beta chains below was sequenced from the same sample in a study of shared clonotypes between healthy human individuals. Measured with immunoSEQ multiplex PCR; TCRdb has only the in-frame clones, and not every one. Of over a million clones in the sample, 75% to 85% are singletons; the top ten hold roughly 0.57%. Sequenced input: memory CD4+ T cells from PBMCs. Subset in this sample: CD45RA-negative fraction. Receptors were obtained from a man between 18 and 35 years old in good health. Some clones in this sample may be carry-over from other donors' samples.

V gene TRBV18 combines with J gene TRBJ2-3; 7 bases align to TRBD1. V lost 3 bases to trimming and J lost 2 bases; unmatched junction nucleotides: 14. Germline assignment: CDR1 KGHSH and CDR2 LQKENI. The CDR3 contains 18 residues. The CDR3 DNA follows: TGTGCCAGCTCACCCCTCAGACAGGGAACAAAAGCCACAGATACGCAGTATTTT. It specifies CASSPLRQGTKATDTQYF.

CDR3 loop: CASSPPGAGNQPQHF. DNA for the CDR3: TGTGCCAGTAGTCCCCCGGGGGCGGGAAATCAGCCCCAGCATTTT. This chain joins TRBV19 and TRBJ1-5, with a possible D match to TRBD1 (6 bases). Trimming stripped 5 bases from V and 4 bases from J, with 15 bases between. CDR1 and CDR2 from the germline V gene are LNHDA and SQIVND (reference sequence). CDR3 length: 15 residues.

The table lists this clone with a few counts. V is TRBV28 and J is TRBJ2-5, with D hard to call. The V and J ends lost 1 base and 5 bases respectively, with 5 bases between them. This CDR3 has 12 amino acids. Germline V CDR1 and CDR2: MDHEN, SYDVKM. The CDR3 DNA is TGTGCCAGCAGTTTATTATGGGAGACCCAGTACTTC. Translation: CASSLLWETQYF.

The V call is TRBV5-1, the J call TRBJ2-7, with TRBD1 matching over 9 bases. Germline trimming cut 0 bases from V and 3 bases from J; bases unmatched to any gene: 10. The CDR3 runs to 17 residues. CDR1 is SGHRS and CDR2 is YFSETQ in the germline V gene. The CDR3 DNA reads TGCGCCAGCAGCTTGGGGACCGGGACAGGGCCCTACTACGAGCAGTACTTC. Translating gives CASSLGTGTGPYYEQYF.

This clone was seen ten or more times. The identical CDR3 is also encoded by other nucleotide sequences in the sample. CDR3 residues: CASSFFGRGGTEAFF. CDR3 DNA sequence: TGTGCCAGCAGTTTTTTTGGGCGGGGAGGTACTGAAGCTTTCTTT. The chain is built from TRBV28 and TRBJ1-1; D gene ambiguous. Germline V gene sequence: CDR1 MDHEN, CDR2 SYDVKM. This CDR3 contains 15 residues. V was shortened by 3 bases and J by 5 bases, with 16 bases between the two germline ends. The complete variable domain, with remaining parts taken from reference TRBV28 and TRBJ1-1, reads DVKVTQSSRYLVKRTGEKVFLECVQDMDHENMFWYRQDPGLGLRLIYFSYDVKMKEKGDIPEGYSVSREKKERFSLILESASTNQTSMYLCASSFFGRGGTEAFFGQGTRLTVV.

This chain joins TRBV30 and TRBJ2-5; 11 bases map to TRBD2. The trim removed 8 bases at V and 5 bases at J, leaving 7 bases unmatched. CDR1 and CDR2 from the germline V gene are GTSNPN and SVGIG (reference sequence). The CDR3 is made up of 13 amino acids. The CDR3 sequence is CAVAGGLGETQYF. CDR3 DNA sequence: TGTGCCGTAGCGGGAGGGCTGGGGGAGACCCAGTACTTC.

The rearrangement links TRBV30 to TRBJ1-1, with D tentatively TRBD1 (5 bases). CDR1 GTSNPN and CDR2 SVGIG come from the germline V gene (reference sequence). This CDR3 has 14 amino acids. V lost 0 bases to trimming and J lost 6 bases, with 14 bases between them. As DNA, the CDR3 is TGTGCCTGGAGTGTAGGAGGGGTCGTCTCTGAAGCTTTCTTT. Protein: CAWSVGGVVSEAFF.

V is TRBV27 and J is TRBJ1-1; maybe TRBD1 (5 bases). The germline gives CDR1 MNHEY, CDR2 SMNVEV (reference sequence). The V gene lost 2 bases and the J gene lost 1 base, with 8 bases spanning the gap. This CDR3 contains 14 residues. CDR3 bases: TGTGCCAGCAGTTTAGGGGGAAGGAACACTGAAGCTTTCTTT. It translates to CASSLGGRNTEAFF.

The gene calls are TRBV6-5 and TRBJ1-3, with 7 bases fitting TRBD1. Germline-derived CDR1 and CDR2 are MNHEY and SVGAGI. CDR3 size: 14 residues. Unmatched junction bases numbered 6, after V lost 4 bases and J lost 6 bases. CDR3 in DNA: TGTGCCAGCAGTTCCGGGACAGCTCTAAACACCATATATTTT. Translating it yields CASSSGTALNTIYF.

The V call is TRBV6-5, the J call TRBJ2-3, with D maybe TRBD2 (6 bases). Trimming shortened V by 8 bases and J by 4 bases, and 16 bases separated the two germline ends. The CDR3 is made up of 14 amino acids. CDR1 and CDR2 from the germline V gene are MNHEY and SVGAGI. The CDR3 DNA reads as TGTGCCAGCGGTTTGGCGGGACGGTCAGATACGCAGTATTTT. Protein: CASGLAGRSDTQYF.

This clone has more than one count but fewer than ten. In the same sample, other DNA sequences code for this CDR3. The chain has TRBV11-2 and TRBJ1-1, with no clear D. V lost 3 bases, J lost 11 bases, and 16 bases lay in between. Germline CDR1 reads SGHAT; CDR2 reads FQNNGV. This CDR3 is built from 13 residues. The CDR3 protein is CASSFTTDGEAFF. The DNA of the CDR3 is TGTGCCAGCAGCTTCACGACGGACGGTGAGGCTTTCTTT.

The DNA of the CDR3 is TGCAGCGCCAAAAGACAGGGTGTCTATGGCTACACCTTC. Residues: CSAKRQGVYGYTF. The rearrangement links TRBV29-1 to TRBJ1-2; TRBD1 aligns across 7 bases. Per germline, CDR1 SQVTM and CDR2 ANQGSEA. Losses at the gene ends were 7 bases for V and 4 bases for J; bases not matched to a gene: 9. The CDR3 is made up of 13 amino acids. Looking up the rest from reference TRBV29-1 and TRBJ1-2 gives the full variable domain: SAVISQKPSRDICQRGTSLTIQCQVDSQVTMMFWYRQQPGQSLTLIATANQGSEATYESGFVIDKFPISRPNLTFSTLTVSNMSPEDSSIYLCSAKRQGVYGYTFGSGTRLTVV.

The chain is built from TRBV28 and TRBJ1-2, with D possibly matching TRBD1 (6 bases). The CDR3 contains 15 residues. CDR1 is MDHEN, CDR2 SYDVKM, per germline. V was shortened by 4 bases and J by 4 bases, with 16 bases between the two germline ends. CDR3 nucleotide sequence: TGTGCCAGCAGTTCACAGGGTCCCACAGGCTATGGCTACACCTTC. Its protein product is CASSSQGPTGYGYTF.

V gene TRBV5-4 combines with J gene TRBJ2-3; 8 positions agree with TRBD1. The CDR3 runs 16 residues. V lost 4 bases to trimming and J lost 2 bases; unmatched junction nucleotides: 9. CDR1 is SGHNT, CDR2 YYREEE, per germline (reference sequence). The CDR3 is CASSTGQESFTDTQYF. The CDR3 DNA reads TGTGCCAGCAGCACGGGACAGGAGAGTTTCACAGATACGCAGTATTTT.

This clone has just a few counts. This chain uses TRBV5-1 with TRBJ1-2, with D uncertain. With 0 bases removed from V and 0 bases from J, the gap between germline ends came to 9 bases. Germline-derived CDR1 and CDR2 are SGHRS and YFSETQ. The CDR3 is made up of 15 amino acids. The DNA of the CDR3 is TGCGCCAGCAGCTTGGGTACATCCACTAACTATGGCTACACCTTC. Residues: CASSLGTSTNYGYTF. Supplemented by reference TRBV5-1 and TRBJ1-2, the full variable domain reads KAGVTQTPRYLIKTRGQQVTLSCSPISGHRSVSWYQQTPGQGLQFLFEYFSETQRNKGNFPGRFSGRQFSNSRSEMNVSTLELGDSALYLCASSLGTSTNYGYTFGSGTRLTVV.

The J gene is TRBJ2-5, the V gene TRBV9, with 10 positions matching TRBD2. CDR3 length equals 15 residues. In germline, CDR1 is SGDLS, CDR2 YYNGEE. V gave up 1 base and J gave up 4 bases; unmatched junction bases: 4. The DNA for the CDR3 is TGTGCCAGCAGCGTAACCGGGACTAGCGTAGAGACCCAGTACTTC. It is translated as CASSVTGTSVETQYF.

Comment on this clone: Other nucleotide sequences in the sample specify the same CDR3. The V call is TRBV2, the J call TRBJ1-1, with D perhaps matching TRBD1 (5 bases). Trimming pared 2 bases from V and 4 bases from J, leaving 8 bases between. Per the germline V gene, CDR1 is SNHLY and CDR2 is FYNNEI. The CDR3 totals 13 residues. CDR3 DNA: TGTGCCAGCAGTGAATCAGGGATCACTGAAGCTTTCTTT. It specifies CASSESGITEAFF.

V and J are TRBV29-1 and TRBJ2-3; 10 positions agree with TRBD1. This CDR3 is built from 15 residues. The trim removed 6 bases at V and 4 bases at J, leaving 10 bases unmatched. The germline CDR1 and CDR2 sequences are SQVTM and ANQGSEA. CDR3 nucleotide sequence: TGCAGCGTCGCCAGGGGGACAGGGGTTCCAGATACGCAGTATTTT. Translated, it gives CSVARGTGVPDTQYF.

The chain is built from TRBV28 and TRBJ2-7; a weak D match, TRBD1 (6 bases). Germline CDR1 MDHEN, CDR2 SYDVKM. Trimming took 4 bases from V and 3 from J, leaving 16 bases between them. The CDR3 consists of 15 residues. The CDR3 sequence is CASSSDSLLLYEQYF. In DNA form, the CDR3 reads TGTGCCAGCAGTTCGGACAGCCTCCTTCTCTACGAGCAGTACTTC.

This chain links TRBV7-8 with TRBJ2-3, with 7 bases matching TRBD2. V gave up 1 base and J gave up 1 base; unmatched junction bases: 11. The CDR3 extends over 18 amino acids. The V gene's germline CDR1 is SGHVS and CDR2 FQNEAQ. The CDR3, as DNA: TGTGCCAGCAGCTTAGTCCCACTTCGGGCGGGAGGCACAGATACGCAGTATTTT. Encoded protein: CASSLVPLRAGGTDTQYF.

The count of this clone is one. Different DNA sequences within this sample yield the same CDR3. V is TRBV6-4 and J is TRBJ2-1; D is unresolved. The germline V gene encodes CDR1 MRHNA and CDR2 SNTAGT. The V gene lost 6 bases and the J gene lost 4 bases, with 10 bases spanning the gap. This CDR3 spans 13 amino acids. The CDR3 sequence: CASRAGPYNEQFF. As DNA, the CDR3 is TGTGCCAGCAGAGCCGGGCCATACAATGAGCAGTTCTTC.

This clone showed up just once. The V and J genes are TRBV5-4 and TRBJ2-5; D is perhaps TRBD1 or TRBD2 (7 bases each). CDR1 is SGHNT and CDR2 is YYREEE in the germline V gene (reference sequence). The CDR3 runs 16 residues. V was trimmed by 1 base and J by 4 bases, leaving 17 bases between them. DNA for the CDR3: TGTGCCAGCAGCTTGCCAGGGGGGCTAGCGGTAGAGACCCAGTACTTC. As protein: CASSLPGGLAVETQYF. Looking up the rest from reference TRBV5-4 and TRBJ2-5 gives the full variable domain: ETGVTQSPTHLIKTRGQQVTLRCSSQSGHNTVSWYQQALGQGPQFIFQYYREEENGRGNFPPRFSGLQFPNYSSELNVNALELDDSALYLCASSLPGGLAVETQYFGPGTRLLVL.

The V call is TRBV27, the J call TRBJ2-2, with D tentatively TRBD2 (6 bases). CDR3 length: 16 residues. Germline V gene data show CDR1 as MNHEY and CDR2 as SMNVEV (reference sequence). With 5 bases removed from V and 5 bases from J, the gap between germline ends came to 18 bases. The CDR3 DNA reads TGTGCCAGCAGTCCATACTTCGGGGGAGTGACCGGGGAGCTGTTTTTT. Protein sequence: CASSPYFGGVTGELFF.

This chain links TRBV29-1 with TRBJ2-3; D possibly corresponds to TRBD2 (6 bases). V lost 7 bases and J lost 4, with 21 bases in between. This CDR3 is 15 amino acids long. The germline gives CDR1 SQVTM, CDR2 ANQGSEA. CDR3 DNA: TGCAGCGCCCCGCTGAGACTAGGGCGGGCAGATACGCAGTATTTT. Residues: CSAPLRLGRADTQYF.

The J gene is TRBJ1-1, the V gene TRBV6-5; 7 positions match TRBD1. The V segment lost 3 bases and the J segment 4 bases; nucleotides outside the gene matches: 8. The CDR3 is 15 residues long. Germline V lookup: CDR1 MNHEY, CDR2 SVGAGI. CDR3 nucleotide sequence: TGTGCCAGCAGTTATAGGGGGCAGGGTGGCACTGAAGCTTTCTTT. Translation gives CASSYRGQGGTEAFF.